Following are 29 T cell receptor beta chains from one sample sequenced in a study of tumor and adjacent non-tumor tissue in lung cancer. No cell sorting was done before RNA was extracted from the tissue. A modified ARM-PCR protocol with three rounds of nested PCR amplified TCRbeta. TCRdb called the multiplex PCR reads again in MiXCR, with one record for every CDR3 protein. The sample shows tens of thousands of distinct CDR3 sequences, approximately 63% of them seen only once. Sequenced input: lung tumor tissue. Receptors were obtained from a man aged 50-60 years with non-small cell lung cancer.

The table lists this clonotype with many counts. The chain is built from TRBV6-6 and TRBJ1-4, with 7 bases fitting TRBD1. The J segment lost 3 bases and the V segment lost 2 bases, leaving 3 bases of the junction unmatched. This CDR3 has 15 amino acids. Germline CDR1 is MNHNY and CDR2 is SVGAGI (reference sequence). The CDR3 nucleotides read TGTGCCAGCAGTTACCCCGGGACAGCTAATGAAAAACTGTTTTTT. Protein: CASSYPGTANEKLFF.

As to this clonotype: A read error is possible here, since a much larger clone lies one base away. The V gene is TRBV29-1, the J gene TRBJ1-1; D unclear. The CDR3 covers 11 residues. Germline CDR1 reads SQVTM; CDR2 reads ANQGSEA. CDR3 sequence reads: CSVEGNTGAFF. The CDR3 DNA sequence: TGCAGCGTTGAAGGTAACACTGGAGCTTTCTTT.

This clonotype has a single count. It is likely a read error, because the conserved phenylalanine at the end of the CDR3 is missing. The limits of the CDR3 on the DNA are not certain, so only TCRdb's listed CDR3 is given. V usage is TRBV6-6 and J usage is TRBJ2-1; the table's D call TRBD1 went unverified against the DNA. The length of the CDR3 is 14 amino acids, counting both ends. In germline, CDR1 is MNHNY, CDR2 SVGAGI (reference sequence). CDR3 residues: CACSYEHSPGREFS.

A word on this clonotype: At one of its ends the junction is not consistent with the germline gene, which may arise from a read error. The CDR3 sequence: CVSSFGRRPTDTQYF. DNA for the CDR3: TGTGTCAGCAGTTTCGGTCGGCGTCCCACAGATACGCAGTATTTT. This chain connects TRBV12-3 or TRBV12-4 to TRBJ2-3; D gene unclear. CDR3 length equals 15 residues.

This rearrangement joins TRBV29-1 to TRBJ2-5; D remains unclear. Germline V lookup: CDR1 SQVTM, CDR2 ANQGSEA. V was clipped by 6 bases and J by 4 bases, with 12 bases between them. The CDR3 runs 12 residues. This chain's CDR3 is CSVPELRETQYF. CDR3 DNA: TGCAGCGTCCCGGAGCTCAGAGAGACCCAGTACTTC.

This clonotype occurred a few times. The chain uses TRBV28 and TRBJ1-6; 11 positions match TRBD1. After removal of 1 base from V and 8 bases from J, the junction contained 4 bases not matched to a gene. The CDR3 totals 16 residues. In germline, CDR1 is MDHEN, CDR2 SYDVKM. CDR3: CASSLSGQGAYSPLHF. The CDR3 region has the DNA TGTGCCAGCAGTTTATCCGGACAGGGGGCCTATTCACCCCTCCACTTT.

Comments on this clonotype: One junction end does not reproduce the germline sequence, and a read error may be involved. The chain couples TRBV11-2 to TRBJ1-1; no reliable D call. CDR1 and CDR2 (germline): SGHAT, FQNNGV. This CDR3 contains 15 residues. In DNA, the CDR3 is TGTGCCAGCAGCTTTGGTGGTGGGAAGAACAGTGAAGCTTTCTTT. Protein sequence: CASSFGGGKNSEAFF.

This chain connects TRBV7-9 to TRBJ2-5, with 7 bases aligning to TRBD2. J lost 4 bases, V lost 3 bases, and 5 bases had no gene match. From germline, CDR1 is SEHNR and CDR2 FQNEAQ (reference sequence). The CDR3 contains 14 residues. CDR3 residues: CASSLGLSGETQYF. The CDR3 bases are TGTGCCAGCAGCTTGGGACTATCGGGAGAGACCCAGTACTTC.

As regards this clonotype: A much bigger clone sits one base away, suggesting this may be a read error. The chain uses TRBV6-6 and TRBJ2-3; D is ambiguous. This CDR3 spans 11 amino acids. The ends were cut back, 8 bases at V and 4 bases at J, with 7 bases in the middle. Per germline, CDR1 MNHNY and CDR2 SVGAGI (reference sequence). The CDR3 here is CASLEADTQYF. In DNA, the CDR3 is TGTGCCAGCCTCGAGGCAGATACGCAGTATTTT.

This clonotype occurred once. CDR3 amino acids: CAWKPGIGSQPQHF. CDR3 bases: TGTGCCTGGAAACCCGGGATAGGGAGTCAGCCCCAGCATTTT. The J gene is TRBJ1-5, the V gene TRBV30; D is unresolved. V was clipped by 4 bases and J by 6 bases, with 16 bases between them. Germline lookup yields CDR1 GTSNPN and CDR2 SVGIG (reference sequence). This CDR3 is built from 14 residues.

This clonotype was counted only a few times. This rearrangement joins TRBV2 to TRBJ2-4; D may be TRBD2 (5 bases). The CDR3 spans 13 residues. V lost 4 bases and J 6 bases, leaving 10 bases between the germline ends. Germline assignment: CDR1 SNHLY and CDR2 FYNNEI. The CDR3 region is CASSAGIANIQYF. CDR3 bases: TGTGCCAGCAGTGCGGGGATCGCAAACATTCAGTACTTC. The variable domain in full, with the rest retrieved from reference TRBV2 and TRBJ2-4, is EPEVTQTPSHQVTQMGQEVILRCVPISNHLYFYWYRQILGQKVEFLVSFYNNEISEKSEIFDDQFSVERPDGSNFTLKIRSTKLEDSAMYFCASSAGIANIQYFGAGTRLSVL.

Comments on this clonotype: Sequence at one end of the junction differs from germline and may be a read error. J is TRBJ1-1 and V is TRBV12-3 or TRBV12-4; D remains unclear. The CDR3 runs to 12 residues. The CDR3 here is CVSSFTNTEALF. As DNA, the CDR3 is TGTGTCAGCAGTTTCACAAACACCGAAGCTCTCTTT.

This clonotype has only a few counts. This chain uses TRBV20-1 with TRBJ2-7, with TRBD1 matching 11 bases. V trimming: 1 base; J trimming: 3 bases; junction bases outside the gene matches: 2. The V gene's germline CDR1 is DFQATT and CDR2 SNEGSKA (reference sequence). The CDR3 length is 14 residues. Here the CDR3 DNA reads TGCAGTGCTAGAGGGGACAGGGGGGTCTACGAGCAGTACTTC. Residues: CSARGDRGVYEQYF.

The chain recombines TRBV18 with TRBJ1-3; a weak D match, TRBD1 (5 bases). Trimming removed 1 base from V and 0 bases from J, with 10 bases in between. The CDR3 runs to 16 residues. CDR1 KGHSH and CDR2 LQKENI come from the germline V gene. DNA of the CDR3: TGTGCCAGCTCACCACGGCAGGGAAACTCTGGAAACACCATATATTTT. Protein sequence: CASSPRQGNSGNTIYF.

The chain uses TRBV6-2 or TRBV6-3 and TRBJ2-7; D not certain. Germline-derived CDR1 and CDR2 are MNHEY and SVGEGT. The CDR3 is made up of 11 amino acids. Trimming removed 5 bases from V and 7 bases from J, with 9 bases in between. CDR3 protein: CASSITREQYF. For the CDR3, the DNA is TGTGCCAGCAGTATTACCAGGGAGCAGTACTTC.

This clonotype occurred many times. The chain combines TRBV29-1 with TRBJ1-5; 8 nucleotides match TRBD1. The CDR3 totals 12 residues. Per the germline V gene, CDR1 is SQVTM and CDR2 is ANQGSEA. J gave up 10 bases and V 6 bases, and 8 bases lay outside the gene matches. The CDR3 bases are TGCAGCGTCGGACAGGGTGGTGGCCCCCAGCATTTT. This sequence encodes CSVGQGGGPQHF.

This clonotype was counted a few times. One end of the junction varies from germline; a read error may be responsible. The DNA of the CDR3 is TGTGTCAGCAGCTTAGGAGGGGACCCGCAGTACTTC. This codes for CVSSLGGDPQYF. The J gene is TRBJ2-4, the V gene TRBV7-9; D might be TRBD2 (6 bases). The germline CDR1 and CDR2 sequences are SEHNR and FQNEAQ (reference sequence). The CDR3 loop spans 12 amino acids.

About this clonotype: Compared with germline, one end of the junction differs, possibly owing to a read error. The chain employs TRBV7-9 and TRBJ1-4, with 7 bases matching TRBD1. Germline V lookup: CDR1 SEHNR, CDR2 FQNEAQ (reference sequence). The CDR3 covers 14 residues. The CDR3 protein is CASSLLAGQTRLLF. The CDR3 DNA is TGTGCCAGCAGCCTACTTGCGGGACAGACAAGACTGCTTTTT.

The J gene is TRBJ1-3, the V gene TRBV20-1; D is uncertain. The CDR3 loop spans 11 amino acids. Germline values: CDR1 DFQATT, CDR2 SNEGSKA (reference sequence). V lost 7 bases, J lost 4 bases, and 8 bases lay in between. CDR3 sequence (DNA): TGCAGTGTTAGGAGAGGAAACACCATATATTTT. It encodes CSVRRGNTIYF.

This clonotype was found a few times. V and J are TRBV4-2 and TRBJ2-2, with 16 bases aligning to TRBD2. J was trimmed by 2 bases and V by 9 bases; bases with no gene match: 15. Germline V CDR1 and CDR2: LGHNA, YNFKEQ. This CDR3 has 20 residues. The CDR3 sequence: CARRQGPGTSGRANTGELFF. CDR3 bases: TGTGCCAGGCGCCAAGGTCCCGGGACTAGCGGGAGGGCTAACACCGGGGAGCTGTTTTTT.

As regards this clonotype: The germline gene is not matched at one end of the junction; a read error may be the cause. The chain combines TRBV29-1 with TRBJ1-2, with D possibly TRBD1 on 5 matching bases. The V gene's germline CDR1 is SQVTM and CDR2 ANQGSEA. This CDR3 has 14 residues. Here the CDR3 reads CSVGGTAANSGYTF. The CDR3 nucleotides read TGCAGCGTTGGGGGGACGGCCGCTAACTCTGGCTACACCTTC. Full variable domain (missing parts from reference TRBV29-1 and TRBJ1-2): SAVISQKPSRDICQRGTSLTIQCQVDSQVTMMFWYRQQPGQSLTLIATANQGSEATYESGFVIDKFPISRPNLTFSTLTVSNMSPEDSSIYLCSVGGTAANSGYTFGSGTRLTVV.

On this clonotype: Given the absence of the conserved phenylalanine or tryptophan at the CDR3 end, a read error is likely. This chain connects TRBV30 to TRBJ2-7, with 7 bases aligning to TRBD1. V lost 4 bases, J lost 0 bases, and 6 bases stayed unmatched. Germline-derived CDR1 and CDR2 are GTSNPN and SVGIG (reference sequence). This CDR3 spans 14 amino acids. CDR3 sequence reads: CAWNYGTVSYEQYL. For the CDR3, the DNA is TGTGCCTGGAATTACGGGACAGTCTCCTACGAGCAGTACTTA.

For this clonotype: Germline and junction disagree at one end, which may indicate a read error. The V call is TRBV4-1, the J call TRBJ2-6; a weak D match, TRBD1 (6 bases). Germline values: CDR1 MGHRA, CDR2 YSYEKL. The CDR3 extends over 18 amino acids. The CDR3, as DNA: TGCGCCGGCAGCCAAGATCCAACAGGGACCTCTGGGGCCAACGTCCTGACTTTC. This translates into CAGSQDPTGTSGANVLTF.

To note about this clonotype: A read error is possible here, since a much larger clone lies one base away. The chain joins TRBV19 to TRBJ1-1; D not certain. The CDR3 is 13 residues long. Germline V gene sequence: CDR1 LNHDA, CDR2 SQIVND (reference sequence). The CDR3 reads CASSPRRNTEALF. The CDR3 DNA follows: TGTGCCAGTAGTCCCCGGAGGAACACTGAAGCTCTCTTT.

This clonotype was seen more than once but under ten times. The V and J genes are TRBV5-5 and TRBJ2-7; TRBD1 matches at 8 bases. CDR3 size: 19 residues. V lost 2 bases and J lost 6; bases outside the gene matches: 22. Looked up from germline, CDR1 is SGHKS and CDR2 is YYEKEE (reference sequence). The CDR3 loop is CASSFTGTGGLSGVFEQYF. As DNA, the CDR3 is TGTGCCAGCAGCTTCACCGGGACAGGAGGACTATCGGGAGTCTTCGAGCAGTACTTC. Variable domain in full (rest from reference TRBV5-5 and TRBJ2-7): DAGVTQSPTHLIKTRGQQVTLRCSPISGHKSVSWYQQVLGQGPQFIFQYYEKEERGRGNFPDRFSARQFPNYSSELNVNALLLGDSALYLCASSFTGTGGLSGVFEQYFGPGTRLTVT.

This clonotype has at least ten counts. The V call is TRBV4-1, the J call TRBJ2-7, with 8 bases fitting TRBD1. Trimming cost V 2 bases and J 12 bases; bases outside gene matches: 9. CDR3 length: 13 amino acids. CDR1 is MGHRA and CDR2 is YSYEKL in the germline V gene. CDR3 coding DNA: TGCGCCAGCAGCCAACCGGACAGGGCTTCGGTGTACTTC. As protein: CASSQPDRASVYF.

This clonotype was counted at least ten times. The genes are TRBV2 and TRBJ1-5, with D maybe TRBD1 (6 bases). CDR1 is SNHLY, CDR2 FYNNEI, per germline. CDR3 length equals 15 residues. V was pared by 0 bases and J by 1 base, with 7 bases between. The CDR3 DNA sequence: TGTGCCAGCAGTGAAGCACAGGGAAGCAATCAGCCCCAGCATTTT. It yields the protein CASSEAQGSNQPQHF.

With regard to this clonotype: One end of the junction is discordant with germline, which a read error may explain. V and J are TRBV5-6 and TRBJ2-5; the D gene is possibly TRBD2 (5 bases). Germline-derived CDR1 and CDR2 are SGHDT and YYEEEE. The CDR3 runs 16 residues. CDR3 DNA: TGTACCAGCAGTCTCTGGGCCGGGGATCCCCAAGAGACCCAGTACTTC. Translation: CTSSLWAGDPQETQYF.

There are a few counts of this clonotype. The V and J genes are TRBV20-1 and TRBJ2-4; TRBD2 might be the D (6 bases). With 0 bases removed from V and 1 base from J, the gap between germline ends came to 7 bases. This CDR3 has 14 amino acids. Germline CDR1 is DFQATT and CDR2 is SNEGSKA (reference sequence). CDR3 sequence reads: CSARERGAKNIQYF. The CDR3 DNA reads as TGCAGTGCTAGAGAACGGGGGGCCAAAAACATTCAGTACTTC.